Presented here are 12 T cell receptor beta chains from one specimen sequenced in a study of T cell responses to AZD1222 COVID-19 vaccine. Profiling relied on immunoSEQ multiplex PCR, and the TCRdb table lists in-frame clones only, not all of them. The repertoire holds about 140,000 clones, with 85% to 95% as singletons. The material was peripheral blood, obtained 28 days after the second AZD1222 dose. These receptor sequences come from an adult who received the AZD1222 COVID-19 vaccine.

With respect to this clone: The DNA is left out, because the CDR3 cannot be placed on it with certainty; the CDR3 is given as TCRdb lists it. This chain links TRBV5-1 with TRBJ1-1. The CDR3 is 14 amino acids long, termini counted. Germline V gives CDR1 SGHRS, CDR2 YFSETQ. CDR3 sequence reads: CASSWAPGNTNGFF.

The chain links TRBV5-1 to TRBJ2-7, with D perhaps matching TRBD1 or TRBD2 (5 bases each). There are 16 residues in the CDR3. The V gene lost 3 bases and the J gene lost 0 bases, with 16 bases spanning the gap. Germline V gene sequence: CDR1 SGHRS, CDR2 YFSETQ. The CDR3 sequence is CASSWDGSLSSYEQYF. DNA of the CDR3: TGCGCCAGCAGCTGGGACGGTTCATTAAGCTCCTACGAGCAGTACTTC.

The chain uses TRBV28 and TRBJ2-6; no definite D call. The V gene lost 7 bases and the J gene lost 0 bases, with 10 bases spanning the gap. This CDR3 is 15 amino acids long. The germline CDR1 and CDR2 sequences are MDHEN and SYDVKM. The CDR3 DNA sequence: TGTGCCAGCATGGGGTCGAACTCTGGGGCCAACGTCCTGACTTTC. Amino acid sequence: CASMGSNSGANVLTF.

A note on this clone: At the DNA level, this CDR3 is encoded by other sequences in the same sample as well. CDR3 nucleotide sequence: TGCGCCAGCAGCTTGGGGGACAGGGGGAACACCATATATTTT. Residues: CASSLGDRGNTIYF. The J gene is TRBJ1-3, the V gene TRBV5-1, with 11 bases identical to TRBD1. The CDR3 length is 14 residues. Per the germline V gene, CDR1 is SGHRS and CDR2 is YFSETQ. The V segment lost 0 bases and the J segment 7 bases; nucleotides outside the gene matches: 0.

The gene calls are TRBV18 and TRBJ2-5; D not certain. The length of the CDR3 is 14 residues. The germline CDR1 and CDR2 sequences are KGHSH and LQKENI. V lost 6 bases and J 3 bases, leaving 14 bases between the germline ends. CDR3 region: CASSETVNKETQYF. For the CDR3, the DNA is TGTGCCAGCTCCGAGACCGTAAACAAAGAGACCCAGTACTTC.

This clone was detected once. The chain employs TRBV5-1 and TRBJ1-4; a possible D gene is TRBD1 (5 bases). V shed 0 bases and J shed 5 bases, with 11 bases lying between them. The CDR3 contains 15 residues. The germline V gene encodes CDR1 SGHRS and CDR2 YFSETQ. The CDR3: CASSLAGTYNEKLFF. The CDR3 DNA sequence: TGCGCCAGCAGCTTGGCCGGGACGTACAATGAAAAACTGTTTTTT.

The DNA for the CDR3 is TGTGCCTGGAGTAGATCCCGGGACAGGATCGGGGAGCTGTTTTTT. It encodes CAWSRSRDRIGELFF. V and J are TRBV30 and TRBJ2-2; TRBD1 matches at 8 bases. This CDR3 has 15 amino acids. J was trimmed by 7 bases and V by 2 bases; bases with no gene match: 9. Germline CDR1 reads GTSNPN; CDR2 reads SVGIG (reference sequence).

This clone was detected only once. The chain recombines TRBV27 with TRBJ2-2, with D possibly TRBD2 on 6 matching bases. V was shortened by 3 bases and J by 2 bases, with 10 bases between the two germline ends. Germline V CDR1 and CDR2: MNHEY, SMNVEV (reference sequence). This CDR3 comprises 15 residues. The CDR3 coding sequence is TGTGCCAGCAGTTTTACGGGACTCAACACCGGGGAGCTGTTTTTT. Protein product: CASSFTGLNTGELFF.

The V gene is TRBV3-1 (or the pseudogene TRBV3-2), the J gene TRBJ2-7; no firm D call. The CDR3 totals 12 residues. The germline gives CDR1 LGHDT, CDR2 YNNKEL (reference sequence). V was pared by 3 bases and J by 3 bases, with 6 bases between. The CDR3 here is CASSQLNYEQYF. The CDR3 bases are TGTGCCAGCAGCCAGCTAAACTACGAGCAGTACTTC.

The chain employs TRBV5-1 and TRBJ1-2; D is unclear. CDR1 and CDR2 from the germline V gene are SGHRS and YFSETQ. V was clipped by 4 bases and J by 3 bases, with 10 bases between them. There are 13 residues in the CDR3. CDR3: CASSPDPDYGYTF. The CDR3 region has the DNA TGCGCCAGCAGCCCCGACCCAGACTATGGCTACACCTTC.

The chain uses TRBV6-5 and TRBJ1-1, with 7 bases aligning to TRBD1. The ends lost 6 bases at V and 0 bases at J; junction bases unmatched: 7. The CDR3 has 15 amino acids. Germline assignment: CDR1 MNHEY and CDR2 SVGAGI. The CDR3 DNA reads as TGTGCCAGCAGAAGACAGGGCCGTATGAACACTGAAGCTTTCTTT. Protein sequence: CASRRQGRMNTEAFF.

V usage is TRBV27 and J usage is TRBJ2-5; either TRBD1 or TRBD2 may fit D (6 bases each). Between the trimmed V and J ends, which lost 5 bases and 5 bases, there was a span of 24 bases. Germline V gives CDR1 MNHEY, CDR2 SMNVEV (reference sequence). The CDR3 sequence is 17 residues long. The CDR3 nucleotides are TGTGCCAGCAGTCCCCCGGGGGCACTAGGGGTGTATGAGACCCAGTACTTC. This encodes CASSPPGALGVYETQYF.